This TCR beta chain was captured by sequencing in a study of blood T cell repertoires in COVID-19. Looking at the study overall: PBMCs, B-cell-depleted T cells, or T cells were the source of the cDNA or gDNA that made up the material.

The data were produced by immunoSEQ multiplex PCR, yet TCRdb's version contains in-frame clones alone and is incomplete. The sample has fewer than 100,000 clones, about 85% seen once. Germline CDR1 SGHNT, CDR2 YYREEE (reference sequence). Trimming stripped 0 bases from V and 5 bases from J, with 15 bases between. The CDR3 sequence is 16 residues long. This clone turned up a few times. The V and J genes are TRBV5-4 and TRBJ1-5; weak D call: TRBD1 (6 bases). The sample comprised peripheral blood. The TCR comes from a man aged 60 to 75 with acute or convalescent COVID-19. This chain's CDR3 is CASSLGGGGNDQPQHF. The CDR3, as DNA: TGTGCCAGCAGCTTGGGAGGGGGAGGGAATGATCAGCCCCAGCATTTT.